This T cell receptor beta chain emerged from a study of T cell repertoires in cytomegalovirus infection. Study-wide background: Well-studied HLA-B-restricted CMV epitopes were used in the study alongside recently identified HLA-C-restricted ones. Evidence of both CMV infection and a matching HLA type came from public TCR beta signatures.

This clonotype was recorded a few times. Its matching antigen is unknown. TCRdb ran MiXCR on the reads and lists one entry per CDR3 protein. Of around 900,000 distinct CDR3 sequences listed, approximately 30% are singletons. Germline CDR1 SEHNR, CDR2 FQNEAQ (reference sequence). The CDR3 is 20 amino acids. The J segment lost 2 bases and the V segment lost 3 bases, leaving 13 bases of the junction unmatched. This receptor was identified in a human donor in good health (CMV status not recorded). Some clones in this sample may be carry-over from other donors' samples. The chain links TRBV7-9 to TRBJ2-3, with 14 bases that match TRBD2. Sequenced here: cultured CD8+ T cells from PBMCs, sampled from culture after CMV antigen stimulation. CDR3 residues: CASSFPGTSGGYKFTDTQYF. CDR3 bases: TGTGCCAGCAGCTTTCCCGGGACTAGCGGGGGATACAAATTCACAGATACGCAGTATTTT.